A single T cell receptor (beta chain) is shown here with its context. Time point denoted: pre-treatment sample, taken before nivolumab and TIL therapy. The sample originates from a study of TIL therapy for anti-PD-1-resistant metastatic lung cancer. Sequencing used immunoSEQ v3. Clones were sequenced by immunoSEQ multiplex PCR, and TCRdb holds only the in-frame ones, with some missing. The top ten hold 6% to 8.5% of the sample, which has 55,000 to 65,000 clones, about 69% seen once. The V and J ends lost 7 bases and 1 base respectively, with 13 bases between them. Germline V gene sequence: CDR1 SQVTM, CDR2 ANQGSEA. The CDR3 runs 13 residues.

The TCR originated in a person between 25 and 80 years old with non-small cell lung cancer. Sample: blood, taken at baseline. The rearrangement joins TRBV29-1 to TRBJ2-5; TRBD1 or TRBD2 may be the D gene (5 bases each). The CDR3 nucleotides read TGCAGCGCCCTGGGGACGAGCCAAGAGACCCAGTACTTC. This encodes CSALGTSQETQYF. Full variable domain (remainder filled in from reference TRBV29-1 and TRBJ2-5): SAVISQKPSRDICQRGTSLTIQCQVDSQVTMMFWYRQQPGQSLTLIATANQGSEATYESGFVIDKFPISRPNLTFSTLTVSNMSPEDSSIYLCSALGTSQETQYFGPGTRLLVL.